This TCR beta chain was recovered during a study of blood T cell repertoires in COVID-19 (dated by TCRdb to 2018 to 2020). About the investigation overall: Samples from collaborators originated in the United States, Italy and Spain and spanned both the acute and convalescent phases of COVID-19. The prospective study material was composed of cDNA or gDNA derived from T cells, B-cell-depleted T cells, or PBMCs. Nearly every sample came with metadata listing a de-identified subject ID, COVID-19 status, age in years and sex. Samples were obtained from the ongoing ImmuneRACE study (first 160 participants) and from roughly 1,300 subjects provided by 6 global collaborators. The repertoires were made available in a free public database intended to serve as a resource for research on the immune response to SARS-CoV-2. Where HLA class I and class II types were available, the types were taken from metadata supplied by the sample provider, not from assay-based typing. The dataset comprised deeply sampled blood TCRbeta repertoires from subjects exposed to, actively infected with, or recovered from COVID-19. Study-level results and caveats: The quantity of clinical and demographic metadata differed by source and by participant and was supplied without curation.

TCRbeta CDR3 regions were amplified from genomic DNA by means of the immunoSEQ Assay, a bias-controlled multiplex PCR. In the original analysis: The number of nucleated cells in each sample was estimated from the amplification of reference gene primers within the assay. To quantify the absolute abundance of each unique TCRbeta CDR3 rearrangement, sequence reads were collapsed and filtered. Productive Simpson clonality was computed per sample as the square root of Simpson's diversity index over productive rearrangements. TCRdb obtained this table from immuneACCESS and retained in-frame rearrangements with V and J assigned. These tables miss some clones; where compared with another copy, unresolved V genes account for less than half of the shortfall, and the remainder is unexplained. That table gives V, J and clone size, and the DNA gave D and trimming. The sample table records 110,000 to 150,000 clones; roughly 90% of these occur just once. Of the sample, over 9.5% is held by the ten largest clones.

About this clone itself: Its recognized antigen is unknown. There are no base qualities to consult, and no much larger clone falls within one base.

The germline V gene provides CDR1 MNHEY and CDR2 SVGAGI. The CDR3 contains 14 residues, cysteine and phenylalanine counted. Only the CDR3 region is kept as DNA, spanning 42 bases read in frame from base 1. V drops 10 bases and J drops 0 bases, leaving 16 bases in between. Each collaborating institution followed its own protocols to collect whole blood in K2EDTA tubes. For TCRbeta analysis, collaborators shipped samples as frozen whole blood, isolated PBMCs, or DNA extracted from either of those sample types. The TCR comes from a man aged 50 to 60 with active or convalescent COVID-19. Rearrangement joined TRBV6-5 to TRBJ2-7, with an unclear D gene assignment. Material for sequencing was peripheral blood. In nucleotides, the sequence is TGTGCCACGACGACAAGCCTCAACTCCTACGAGCAGTACTTC. Translated, this is CATTTSLNSYEQYF.